The present TCR beta chain was sequenced within a study of T cell responses to AZD1222 COVID-19 vaccine. The germline V gene encodes CDR1 LGHDT and CDR2 YNNKEL (reference sequence). There are 16 residues in the CDR3. V dropped 6 bases and J dropped 6 bases, with 20 bases sitting between them. Study results and caveats: Of spike-specific TCRs, nearly half reportedly target regions left unmutated in variants.

This clone appeared a single time. Its target is not known. Clones were read by immunoSEQ multiplex PCR, and TCRdb kept only the in-frame ones, dropping some. The sample carries 150,000 to 200,000 clones, about 86% recorded once. The receptor's source is an adult in good health. V is TRBV3-1 (or the pseudogene TRBV3-2) and J is TRBJ1-4, with D possibly being TRBD1 (5 bases). This sample comprised peripheral blood, obtained on day 0 of AZD1222 vaccination. The CDR3 is CASRPPGPTRYEKLFF. DNA of the CDR3: TGTGCCAGCAGGCCTCCGGGGCCCACGAGATATGAAAAACTGTTTTTT.